What follows are 17 T cell receptor beta chains derived from one specimen sequenced in a study of blood T cell repertoires in COVID-19 (TCRdb year 2020). To prepare the library, the immunoSEQ multiplex PCR assay was applied. This immuneACCESS table, as held by TCRdb, lists in-frame sequences with V and J called but not all clones. Of the missing ones, under half trace to an unresolved V gene in checked studies; the others have no known cause. The sample has about 250,000 clones on record, 86% of them singletons. Jointly, the top ten make up 5.5% to 6.5% of the sample. Material for sequencing was peripheral blood. Source of these receptors: a woman over 75 with COVID-19, enrolled during active disease.

Regarding this clone: Distinct nucleotide sequences in the sample also encode this CDR3. The rearrangement joins TRBV18 to TRBJ2-5; 8 bases line up with TRBD2. This CDR3 spans 15 amino acids. The germline V gene has CDR1 KGHSH and CDR2 LQKENI. V lost 3 bases to trimming and J lost 4 bases; unmatched junction nucleotides: 7. CDR3 region: CASSPPGGARETQYF. The CDR3 region has the DNA TGTGCCAGCTCACCTCCCGGGGGGGCAAGAGAGACCCAGTACTTC.

The chain joins TRBV3-1 (or the pseudogene TRBV3-2) to TRBJ2-6; D gene ambiguous. The ends were cut back, 1 base at V and 2 bases at J, with 9 bases in the middle. The CDR3 has 16 amino acids. Germline V gives CDR1 LGHDT, CDR2 YNNKEL (reference sequence). The CDR3 nucleotides read TGTGCCAGCAGCCAAGGTCGAGTCGCTGGGGCCAACGTCCTGACTTTC. Its translation: CASSQGRVAGANVLTF.

The rearrangement links TRBV7-2 to TRBJ1-2; D gene unclear. Germline V gene data show CDR1 as SGHTA and CDR2 as FQGNSA. The CDR3 is 13 amino acids. V lost 4 bases, J lost 4 bases, and 10 bases lay in between. The CDR3 DNA reads TGTGCCAGCAGCTCCCGGGTTCTCTATGGCTACACCTTC. It yields the protein CASSSRVLYGYTF.

The chain recombines TRBV11-2 with TRBJ1-3; tentative D call: TRBD1 (5 bases). Germline V gene lookup returns CDR1 SGHAT and CDR2 FQNNGV. Trimming pared 5 bases from V and 0 bases from J, leaving 11 bases between. This CDR3 is built from 15 residues. DNA for the CDR3: TGTGCCAGCAGCCCGAACGGGGGCTCTGGAAACACCATATATTTT. It encodes CASSPNGGSGNTIYF. Combining the CDR3 with reference TRBV11-2 and TRBJ1-3 gives the whole variable domain EAGVAQSPRYKIIEKRQSVAFWCNPISGHATLYWYQQILGQGPKLLIQFQNNGVVDDSQLPKDRFSAERLKGVDSTLKIQPAKLEDSAVYLCASSPNGGSGNTIYFGEGSWLTVV.

The J gene is TRBJ1-4, the V gene TRBV18, with 7 bases fitting TRBD1. CDR1 and CDR2 from the germline V gene are KGHSH and LQKENI. The CDR3 spans 15 residues. With 3 bases clipped from V and 6 bases from J, the junction kept 7 bases outside the gene matches. In nucleotides, the CDR3 is TGTGCCAGCTCACCTTCGACAGGGACACATGAAAAACTGTTTTTT. Protein: CASSPSTGTHEKLFF.

The CDR3 DNA sequence: TGTGCCAGTAGTTCCCCTGTTGGACAGGGGCGCGAGCAGTACTTC. It encodes CASSSPVGQGREQYF. V is TRBV19 and J is TRBJ2-7; 9 bases map to TRBD1. The germline CDR1 and CDR2 sequences are LNHDA and SQIVND (reference sequence). Trimming at V came to 5 bases and at J to 6 bases, leaving 11 bases not matched to a gene. The CDR3 has 15 residues.

The CDR3 nucleotides read TGTGCCAGCAGTACCCGGGACAGGGGGCGAGCTTTCTTT. Translated, it gives CASSTRDRGRAFF. The chain employs TRBV7-3 and TRBJ1-1, with TRBD1 matching 12 bases. Germline lookup yields CDR1 SGHTA and CDR2 FQGTGA. This CDR3 is 13 amino acids long. The ends lost 6 bases at V and 10 bases at J; junction bases unmatched: 6. Drawing the rest from reference TRBV7-3 and TRBJ1-1, the complete variable domain is GAGVSQTPSNKVTEKGKYVELRCDPISGHTALYWYRQSLGQGPEFLIYFQGTGAADDSGLPNDRFFAVRPEGSVSTLKIQRTERGDSAVYLCASSTRDRGRAFFGQGTRLTVV.

The chain joins TRBV21-1 to TRBJ2-4; the D segment call TRBD2 is taken from the table without a DNA check. TRBV21-1 is an annotated pseudogene. The CDR3 length is 20 residues. The CDR3 coding sequence is TGTGCCAGCAGCAAACGATCTCGGACTAGCGGGGCCTTAGCCAAAAACATTCAGTACTTC. It is translated as CASSKRSRTSGALAKNIQYF.

The V and J genes are TRBV6-5 and TRBJ1-2, with D unresolved. The germline V and J ends were trimmed by 5 bases and 4 bases, with 14 bases remaining between them. The CDR3 has 14 amino acids. Germline V CDR1 and CDR2: MNHEY, SVGAGI. The CDR3 protein is CASSKEGTPYGYTF. For the CDR3, the DNA is TGTGCCAGCAGTAAGGAGGGCACCCCCTATGGCTACACCTTC.

The CDR3 protein is CASSPLTSGITGELFF. The CDR3 DNA is TGTGCCAGCTCACCCCTGACTAGCGGCATCACCGGGGAGCTGTTTTTT. J is TRBJ2-2 and V is TRBV18; TRBD2 matches at 9 bases. Germline values: CDR1 KGHSH, CDR2 LQKENI. Unmatched junction bases numbered 6, after V lost 3 bases and J lost 4 bases. The CDR3 contains 16 residues.

This clone has just one count. The CDR3 sequence is CASSHALAQAAPDTQYF. The CDR3 coding sequence is TGTGCCAGCAGCCATGCCCTAGCCCAGGCCGCGCCAGATACGCAGTATTTT. J is TRBJ2-3 and V is TRBV3-1 (or the pseudogene TRBV3-2); perhaps TRBD2 as D (5 bases). CDR1 is LGHDT, CDR2 YNNKEL, per germline (reference sequence). The V gene lost 3 bases and the J gene lost 4 bases, with 20 bases spanning the gap. The CDR3 length is 17 residues.

The chain has TRBV5-6 and TRBJ1-2; D gene ambiguous. The V end was cut by 0 bases, the J end by 8 bases, with 8 bases between. This CDR3 region has 12 residues. Germline V gene sequence: CDR1 SGHDT, CDR2 YYEEEE. CDR3 protein: CASSLGSRGYTF. CDR3 DNA sequence: TGTGCCAGCAGCTTGGGTTCGAGGGGCTACACCTTC.

The genes are TRBV18 and TRBJ2-7; TRBD2 might be the D (5 bases). V was cut by 3 bases and J by 10 bases, with 10 bases left in between. Germline CDR1 reads KGHSH; CDR2 reads LQKENI. CDR3 size: 11 residues. The CDR3 sequence: CASSPWTGQYV. The CDR3 DNA reads as TGTGCCAGCTCACCTTGGACTGGTCAGTACGTC.

The chain carries TRBV28 and TRBJ1-6; 11 bases line up with TRBD1. The CDR3 is made up of 16 amino acids. V was pared by 5 bases and J by 8 bases, with 8 bases of the junction left unmatched. The germline CDR1 and CDR2 sequences are MDHEN and SYDVKM. This CDR3 reads CASSLLRTGGYSPLHF. The CDR3, as DNA: TGTGCCAGCAGTCTACTTAGGACAGGGGGCTATTCACCCCTCCACTTT.

This clone showed up just once. The rearrangement links TRBV7-2 to TRBJ1-1, with D tentatively TRBD1 (5 bases). The germline gives CDR1 SGHTA, CDR2 FQGNSA. The V end was cut by 2 bases, the J end by 1 base, with 8 bases between. The CDR3 extends over 14 amino acids. The CDR3 coding sequence is TGTGCCAGCAGCTTAAGACAGAGGAACACTGAAGCTTTCTTT. Amino acids: CASSLRQRNTEAFF.

This clone was observed a few times. V usage is TRBV6-6 and J usage is TRBJ1-2; no firm D call. The germline gives CDR1 MNHNY, CDR2 SVGAGI (reference sequence). The CDR3 spans 14 residues. V was pared by 6 bases and J by 6 bases, with 17 bases between. The CDR3 DNA reads as TGTGCCAGCAGGCCGGGTCAAAATTCAAATGGCTACACCTTC. Protein sequence: CASRPGQNSNGYTF.

This clone was seen a few times. The chain links TRBV3-1 (or the pseudogene TRBV3-2) to TRBJ1-1; D is perhaps TRBD1 (5 bases). The CDR3 has 17 amino acids. Germline CDR1 reads LGHDT; CDR2 reads YNNKEL (reference sequence). Trimming shortened V by 0 bases and J by 0 bases, and 14 bases separated the two germline ends. The CDR3 reads CASSQEWGGAVNTEAFF. For the CDR3, the DNA is TGTGCCAGCAGCCAAGAGTGGGGCGGGGCGGTGAACACTGAAGCTTTCTTT.